These 8 T cell receptor beta chains originate from one sample sequenced in a study of blood T cell repertoires in COVID-19. Here immunoSEQ multiplex PCR was the method, and the copy in TCRdb shows in-frame clones only, minus some. The table has roughly 130,000 clones, 84% seen once. Sequenced material: peripheral blood. The receptors stem from a man aged 30 to 45 with COVID-19, enrolled during active disease.

The chain has TRBV29-1 and TRBJ2-7; a weak D match, TRBD1 (6 bases). The germline CDR1 and CDR2 sequences are SQVTM and ANQGSEA. V lost 3 bases to trimming and J lost 3 bases, with 12 bases between them. This CDR3 has 13 residues. CDR3 amino acids: CSVDGRGSYEQYF. CDR3 nucleotides: TGCAGCGTTGATGGCAGGGGAAGCTACGAGCAGTACTTC.

This chain uses TRBV27 with TRBJ2-5; 7 bases map to TRBD1. The J segment lost 2 bases and the V segment lost 6 bases, leaving 3 bases of the junction unmatched. This CDR3 region has 13 residues. Germline assignment: CDR1 MNHEY and CDR2 SMNVEV (reference sequence). This CDR3 is CASRTGIQETQYF. The DNA for the CDR3 is TGTGCCAGCAGGACAGGGATTCAAGAGACCCAGTACTTC.

This chain uses TRBV30 with TRBJ1-1; D might be TRBD1 (6 bases). Germline lookup yields CDR1 GTSNPN and CDR2 SVGIG (reference sequence). The CDR3 spans 13 residues. Trimming removed 0 bases from V and 5 bases from J, with 10 bases in between. In DNA, the CDR3 is TGTGCCTGGAGTGTAGGGGGTAGGACTGAAGCTTTCTTT. Residues: CAWSVGGRTEAFF. Full variable domain (remainder filled in from reference TRBV30 and TRBJ1-1): SQTIHQWPATLVQPVGSPLSLECTVEGTSNPNLYWYRQAAGRGLQLLFYSVGIGQISSEVPQNLSASRPQDRQFILSSKKLLLSDSGFYLCAWSVGGRTEAFFGQGTRLTVV.

The V call is TRBV9, the J call TRBJ2-2, with D possibly being TRBD1 (6 bases). The CDR3 runs to 15 residues. V lost 6 bases, J lost 4 bases, and 16 bases lay in between. Germline V gene lookup returns CDR1 SGDLS and CDR2 YYNGEE. CDR3 amino acids: CASTTRQATTGELFF. DNA for the CDR3: TGTGCCAGCACCACAAGACAGGCGACCACCGGGGAGCTGTTTTTT.

The chain couples TRBV18 to TRBJ1-2, with 7 positions matching TRBD1. J was trimmed by 0 bases and V by 3 bases; bases with no gene match: 4. This CDR3 has 15 residues. Germline-derived CDR1 and CDR2 are KGHSH and LQKENI. CDR3 nucleotide sequence: TGTGCCAGCTCACCGGGGCAGGGGGCTAACTATGGCTACACCTTC. Translating it yields CASSPGQGANYGYTF.

V usage is TRBV7-9 and J usage is TRBJ1-6; no clear D. The germline gives CDR1 SEHNR, CDR2 FQNEAQ (reference sequence). CDR3 length equals 14 residues. The V end was cut by 5 bases, the J end by 7 bases, with 12 bases between. The CDR3 DNA reads as TGTGCCAGCAGCCCCAGAAGAGGGAATTCACCCCTCCACTTT. This sequence encodes CASSPRRGNSPLHF.

The J gene is TRBJ1-6, the V gene TRBV15, with D hard to call. This CDR3 region has 16 residues. Germline V gives CDR1 LNHNV, CDR2 YYDKDF (reference sequence). Trimming stripped 5 bases from V and 1 base from J, with 12 bases between. The chain's CDR3 is CATSDLHRSYNSPLHF. CDR3 bases: TGTGCCACCAGCGATCTCCATAGATCCTATAATTCACCCCTCCACTTT.

This chain connects TRBV3-1 (or the pseudogene TRBV3-2) to TRBJ1-2; 7 bases are a match to TRBD1. The junction had 7 bases not matched to a gene; V was cut back by 4 bases and J by 5 bases. This CDR3 region has 14 residues. Germline lookup yields CDR1 LGHDT and CDR2 YNNKEL (reference sequence). CDR3 sequence reads: CASSRQTGWYGYTF. CDR3 DNA: TGTGCCAGCAGCCGCCAGACAGGGTGGTATGGCTACACCTTC.